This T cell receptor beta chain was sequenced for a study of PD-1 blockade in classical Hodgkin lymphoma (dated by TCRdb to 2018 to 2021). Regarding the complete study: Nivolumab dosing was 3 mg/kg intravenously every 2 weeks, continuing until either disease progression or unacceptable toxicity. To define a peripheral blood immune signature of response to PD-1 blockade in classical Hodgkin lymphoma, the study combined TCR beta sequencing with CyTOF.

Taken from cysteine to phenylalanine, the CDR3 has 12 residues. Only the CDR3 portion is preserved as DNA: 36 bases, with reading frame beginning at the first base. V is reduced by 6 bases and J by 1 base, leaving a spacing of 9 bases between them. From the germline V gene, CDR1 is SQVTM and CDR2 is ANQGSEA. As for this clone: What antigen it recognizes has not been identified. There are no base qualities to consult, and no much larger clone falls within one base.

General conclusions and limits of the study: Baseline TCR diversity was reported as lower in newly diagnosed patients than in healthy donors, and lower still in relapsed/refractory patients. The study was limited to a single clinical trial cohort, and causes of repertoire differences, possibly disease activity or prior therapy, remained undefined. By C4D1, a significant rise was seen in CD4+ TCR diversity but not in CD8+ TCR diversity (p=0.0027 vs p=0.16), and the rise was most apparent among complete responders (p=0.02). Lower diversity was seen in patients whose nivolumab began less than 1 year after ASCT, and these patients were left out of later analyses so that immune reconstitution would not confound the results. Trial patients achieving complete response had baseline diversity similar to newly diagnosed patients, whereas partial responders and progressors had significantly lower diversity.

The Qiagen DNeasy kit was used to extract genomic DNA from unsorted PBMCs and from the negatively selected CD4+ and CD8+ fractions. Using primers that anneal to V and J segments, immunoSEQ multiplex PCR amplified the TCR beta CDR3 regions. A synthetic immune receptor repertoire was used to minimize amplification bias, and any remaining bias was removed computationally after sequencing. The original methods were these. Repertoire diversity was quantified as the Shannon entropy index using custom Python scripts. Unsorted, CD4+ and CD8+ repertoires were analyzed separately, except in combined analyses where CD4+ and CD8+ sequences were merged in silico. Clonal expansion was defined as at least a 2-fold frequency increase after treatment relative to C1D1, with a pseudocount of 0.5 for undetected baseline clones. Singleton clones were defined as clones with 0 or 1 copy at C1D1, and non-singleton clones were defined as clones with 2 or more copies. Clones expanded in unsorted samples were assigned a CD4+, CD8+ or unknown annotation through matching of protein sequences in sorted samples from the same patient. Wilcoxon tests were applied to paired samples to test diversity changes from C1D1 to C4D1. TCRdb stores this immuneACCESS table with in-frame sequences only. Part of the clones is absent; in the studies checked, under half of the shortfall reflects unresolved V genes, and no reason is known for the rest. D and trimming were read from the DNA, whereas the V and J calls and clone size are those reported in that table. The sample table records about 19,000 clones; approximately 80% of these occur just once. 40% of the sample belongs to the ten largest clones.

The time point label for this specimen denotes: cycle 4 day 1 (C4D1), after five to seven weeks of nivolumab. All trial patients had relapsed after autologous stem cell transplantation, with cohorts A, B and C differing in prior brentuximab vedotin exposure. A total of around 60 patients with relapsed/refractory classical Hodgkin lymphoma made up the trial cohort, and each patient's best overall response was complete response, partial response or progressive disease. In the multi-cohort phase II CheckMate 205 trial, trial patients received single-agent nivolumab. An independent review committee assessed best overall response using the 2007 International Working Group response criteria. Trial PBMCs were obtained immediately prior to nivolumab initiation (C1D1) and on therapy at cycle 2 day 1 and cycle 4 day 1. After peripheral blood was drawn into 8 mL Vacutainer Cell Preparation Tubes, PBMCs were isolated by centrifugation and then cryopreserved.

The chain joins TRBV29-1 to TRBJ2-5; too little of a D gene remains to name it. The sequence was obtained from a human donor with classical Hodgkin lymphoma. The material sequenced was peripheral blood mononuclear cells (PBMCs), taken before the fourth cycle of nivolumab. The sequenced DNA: TGCAGCGTCAGACGTACCCAAGAGACCCAGTACTTC. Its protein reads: CSVRRTQETQYF.